The entry below gives a single T cell receptor (beta chain) sequence along with its context. The junction shows a germline mismatch at one end, possibly a read error. These data are taken from a study of T cells in Graves' hyperthyroidism and ophthalmopathy. Template material for amplifying TCR beta CDR3 regions consisted of RNA transcripts. HTBI primers drove first-round RT-PCR of the TCR CDR3. TCRdb analysed the multiplex PCR reads with MiXCR anew, one entry per CDR3 protein. The sample includes about 59,000 distinct CDR3 sequences, under 70% of them seen just once. Specimen: blood. This receptor was taken from a woman aged 55-69 years with Graves' ophthalmopathy.

CDR3 residues: CACSRDSGVGELFF. The CDR3 DNA is TGTGCCTGCAGCCGGGACAGCGGGGTGGGGGAGCTGTTTTTT. The chain couples TRBV10-2 to TRBJ2-2; D may match TRBD1 or TRBD2 (7 bases each). CDR3 size: 14 residues. Germline CDR1 and CDR2: WSHSY and SAAADI.